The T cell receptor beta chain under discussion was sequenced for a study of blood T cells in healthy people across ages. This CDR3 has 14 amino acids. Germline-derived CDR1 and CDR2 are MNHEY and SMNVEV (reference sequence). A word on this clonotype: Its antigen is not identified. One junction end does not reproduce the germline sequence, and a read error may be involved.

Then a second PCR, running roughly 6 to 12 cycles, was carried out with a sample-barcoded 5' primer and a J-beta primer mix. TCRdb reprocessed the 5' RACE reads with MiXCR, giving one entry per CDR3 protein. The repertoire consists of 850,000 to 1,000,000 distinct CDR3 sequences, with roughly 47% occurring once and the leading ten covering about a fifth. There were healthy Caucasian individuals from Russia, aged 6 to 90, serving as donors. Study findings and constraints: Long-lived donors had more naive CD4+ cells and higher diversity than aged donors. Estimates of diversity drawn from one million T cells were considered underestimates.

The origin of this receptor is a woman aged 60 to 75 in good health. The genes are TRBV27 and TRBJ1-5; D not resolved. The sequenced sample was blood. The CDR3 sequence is CASTPLGGNQPRHF. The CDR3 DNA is TGTGCCAGCACACCCCTTGGAGGAAATCAGCCCCGGCATTTT.